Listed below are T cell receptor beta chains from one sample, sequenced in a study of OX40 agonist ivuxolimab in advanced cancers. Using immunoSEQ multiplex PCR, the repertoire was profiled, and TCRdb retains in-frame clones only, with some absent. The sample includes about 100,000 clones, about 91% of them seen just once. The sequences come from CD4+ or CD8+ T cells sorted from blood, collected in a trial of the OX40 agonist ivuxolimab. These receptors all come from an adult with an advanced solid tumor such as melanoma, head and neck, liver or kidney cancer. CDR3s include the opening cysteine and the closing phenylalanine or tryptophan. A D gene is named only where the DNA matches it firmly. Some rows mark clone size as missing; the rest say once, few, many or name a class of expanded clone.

CDR3: CASSLGLGSGYTF
DNA: TGTGCCAGCAGCTTGGGGCTCGGGAGTGGCTACACCTTC
length: 13
J: TRBJ1-2
V: TRBV5-6
D: NA
size: once

CDR3: CASSIKTGTGYNEQFF
DNA: TGTGCCAGTAGTATTAAAACTGGGACGGGTTACAATGAGCAGTTCTTC
length: 16
J: TRBJ2-1
V: TRBV19
D: NA
size: NA

CDR3: CASSPPNQGAQEQYF
DNA: TGTGCCAGCTCACCACCTAATCAGGGGGCGCAGGAGCAGTACTTC
length: 15
J: TRBJ2-7
V: TRBV18
D: TRBD1
size: NA

CDR3: CASSFVQGGMNTEAFF
DNA: TGTGCCAGCAGCTTCGTACAGGGTGGGATGAACACTGAAGCTTTCTTT
length: 16
J: TRBJ1-1
V: TRBV7-3
D: NA
size: NA

CDR3: CASSPSIGDPEAFF
DNA: TGTGCTAGCAGCCCGAGTATAGGGGACCCTGAAGCTTTCTTT
length: 14
J: TRBJ1-1
V: TRBV7-7
D: NA
size: NA

CDR3: CASSRSTSGRIYEQYF
DNA: TGTGCCAGCAGCCGCAGTACTAGCGGGAGAATATACGAGCAGTACTTC
length: 16
J: TRBJ2-7
V: TRBV4-2
D: TRBD2
size: NA

CDR3: CASSGPPGGPGYTF
DNA: TGTGCCAGCAGTGGACCTCCAGGGGGCCCTGGCTACACCTTC
length: 14
J: TRBJ1-2
V: TRBV6-1
D: TRBD1
size: NA

CDR3: CASSLEVANTEAFF
DNA: TGCGCCAGCAGCTTGGAGGTAGCGAACACTGAAGCTTTCTTT
length: 14
J: TRBJ1-1
V: TRBV5-1
D: NA
size: NA

CDR3: CASSRLDGRSAYNEQFF
DNA: TGTGCCAGCAGCCGATTGGACGGGCGGTCCGCATACAATGAGCAGTTCTTC
length: 17
J: TRBJ2-1
V: TRBV4-2
D: NA
size: NA

CDR3: CASSSEEFSPLHF
DNA: TGCGCCAGCAGCTCTGAGGAATTCTCACCCCTCCACTTT
length: 13
J: TRBJ1-6
V: TRBV5-1
D: NA
size: NA

CDR3: CASQGEPQPQHF
DNA: TGCGCCAGCCAAGGAGAACCTCAGCCCCAGCATTTT
length: 12
J: TRBJ1-5
V: TRBV6-6
D: NA
size: NA

CDR3: CASSGTARLTDTQYF
DNA: TGTGCCAGCAGTGGGACAGCCCGGCTAACAGATACGCAGTATTTT
length: 15
J: TRBJ2-3
V: TRBV6-4
D: NA
size: NA

CDR3: CAWTPGTNTGELFF
DNA: TGTGCCTGGACCCCCGGGACGAACACCGGGGAGCTGTTTTTT
length: 14
J: TRBJ2-2
V: TRBV30
D: NA
size: NA

CDR3: CASSFHGTSSQETQYF
DNA: TGTGCCAGCAGTTTTCATGGGACTAGTAGTCAAGAGACCCAGTACTTC
length: 16
J: TRBJ2-5
V: TRBV28
D: TRBD2
size: NA

CDR3: CASSRDPDPTQPQHF
DNA: TGCGCCAGCAGCCGGGACCCCGACCCAACTCAGCCCCAGCATTTT
length: 15
J: TRBJ1-5
V: TRBV5-1
D: NA
size: NA

CDR3: CASSLTSGSSYNEQFF
DNA: TGCGCCAGCAGTCTCACTAGCGGGAGCTCCTACAATGAGCAGTTCTTC
length: 16
J: TRBJ2-1
V: TRBV5-1
D: TRBD2
size: NA

CDR3: CASSLDARGQGYGYTF
DNA: TGTGCCAGCAGCTTGGATGCCAGGGGGCAAGGCTATGGCTACACCTTC
length: 16
J: TRBJ1-2
V: TRBV5-6
D: TRBD1
size: NA

CDR3: CAWGTDRARNIQYF
DNA: TGTGCCTGGGGAACGGACAGGGCGAGAAACATTCAGTACTTC
length: 14
J: TRBJ2-4
V: TRBV30
D: TRBD1
size: NA

CDR3: CASSLARGDMVADTQYF
DNA: TGCGCCAGCAGCTTGGCCCGGGGGGACATGGTGGCAGATACGCAGTATTTT
length: 17
J: TRBJ2-3
V: TRBV5-1
D: NA
size: NA

CDR3: CASSQPGQGADTQYF
DNA: TGTGCCAGCAGTCAACCGGGACAGGGGGCAGATACGCAGTATTTT
length: 15
J: TRBJ2-3
V: TRBV6-5
D: TRBD1
size: NA